This T cell receptor beta chain originates from a study of cytomegalovirus exposure and HLA in healthy donors. At collection, donors were nominally healthy, but unrecorded immune exposures were probable. The PCR was carried out with 60 Vbeta primers and 13 Jbeta primers. Repertoires were generated with immunoSEQ multiplex PCR, while TCRdb's copy carries only in-frame clones and drops some. In the table there are 100,000 to 120,000 clones, 65% to 90% of which are singletons. The source is a man aged 25-45 years in good health and CMV-seropositive. The sequencing input was PBMCs.

The CDR3 is CASSQGQGLTGELFF. The CDR3 nucleotides are TGCGCCAGCAGCCAAGGACAGGGTCTCACCGGGGAGCTGTTTTTT. The V gene is TRBV4-1, the J gene TRBJ2-2, with 7 bases lining up with TRBD1. Germline assignment: CDR1 MGHRA and CDR2 YSYEKL. Losses at the gene ends were 1 base for V and 4 bases for J; bases not matched to a gene: 3. The length of the CDR3 is 15 residues.